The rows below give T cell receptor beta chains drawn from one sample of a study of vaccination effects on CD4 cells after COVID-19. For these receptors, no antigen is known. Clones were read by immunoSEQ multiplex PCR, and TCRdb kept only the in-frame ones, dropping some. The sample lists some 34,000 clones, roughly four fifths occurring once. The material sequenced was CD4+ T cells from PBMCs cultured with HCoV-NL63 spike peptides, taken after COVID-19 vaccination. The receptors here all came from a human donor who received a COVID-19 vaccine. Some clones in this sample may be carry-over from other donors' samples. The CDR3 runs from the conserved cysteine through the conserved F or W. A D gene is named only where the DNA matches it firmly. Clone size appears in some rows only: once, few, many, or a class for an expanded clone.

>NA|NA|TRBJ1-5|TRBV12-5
CASAGNQPQHF
TGTGCTAGTGCTGGAAATCAGCCCCAGCATTTT
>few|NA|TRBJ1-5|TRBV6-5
CASSYSGLDQPQHF
TGTGCCAGCAGTTACTCCGGTTTGGATCAGCCCCAGCATTTT
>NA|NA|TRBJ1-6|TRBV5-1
CASSLDGSGNSPLHF
TGCGCCAGCAGCTTGGATGGCTCAGGGAATTCACCCCTCCACTTT
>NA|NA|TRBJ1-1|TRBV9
CASSVDNTEAFF
TGTGCCAGCAGCGTGGACAACACTGAAGCTTTCTTT
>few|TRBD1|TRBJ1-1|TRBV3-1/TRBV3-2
CASSHSTGEAFF
TGTGCCAGCAGCCATTCGACAGGGGAAGCTTTCTTT
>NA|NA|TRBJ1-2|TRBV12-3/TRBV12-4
CASTQQGGYGYTF
TGTGCCAGCACGCAACAGGGAGGCTATGGCTACACCTTC
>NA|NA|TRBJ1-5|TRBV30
CAWSPSQGGNQPQHF
TGTGCCTGGAGTCCTTCCCAAGGGGGGAATCAGCCCCAGCATTTT
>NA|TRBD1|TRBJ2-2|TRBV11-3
CASGRTGVGELFF
TGTGCCAGCGGCAGGACAGGCGTCGGGGAGCTGTTTTTT
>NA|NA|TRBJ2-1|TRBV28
CASTQGGRSSYNEQFF
TGTGCCAGCACCCAAGGGGGGAGGAGCTCCTACAATGAGCAGTTCTTC
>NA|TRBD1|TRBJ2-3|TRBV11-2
CASSSLGRGQGSDTQYF
TGTGCCAGCAGCTCCCTCGGTCGGGGACAGGGTTCAGATACGCAGTATTTT
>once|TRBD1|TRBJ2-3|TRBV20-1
CSASVLTGVADTQYF
TGCAGTGCTAGTGTCCTGACAGGGGTGGCGGATACGCAGTATTTT
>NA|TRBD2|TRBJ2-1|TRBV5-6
CASSLGLAGGNEQFF
TGTGCCAGCAGCTTGGGGCTAGCGGGGGGCAATGAGCAGTTCTTC
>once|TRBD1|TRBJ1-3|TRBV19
CASSIAGGSGNTIYF
TGTGCCAGTAGTATCGCAGGGGGCAGTGGAAACACCATATATTTT
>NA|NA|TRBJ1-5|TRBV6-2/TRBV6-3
CASSPGTLNQPQHF
TGTGCCAGCAGTCCCGGGACGCTCAATCAGCCCCAGCATTTT
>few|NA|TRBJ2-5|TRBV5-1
CASSLGAGEETQYF
TGCGCCAGCAGCTTGGGGGCAGGGGAAGAGACCCAGTACTTC
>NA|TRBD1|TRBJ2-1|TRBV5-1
CASSLRSGTGGYNEQFF
TGCGCCAGCAGCTTGCGTTCCGGGACAGGGGGCTACAATGAGCAGTTCTTC
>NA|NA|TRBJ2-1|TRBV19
CASKQGAYNEQFF
TGTGCCAGTAAGCAGGGAGCCTACAATGAGCAGTTCTTC
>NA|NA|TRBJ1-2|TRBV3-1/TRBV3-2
CASSPRVAIDNTYGYTF
TGTGCCAGCAGCCCCAGGGTCGCCATAGACAATACCTATGGCTACACCTTC